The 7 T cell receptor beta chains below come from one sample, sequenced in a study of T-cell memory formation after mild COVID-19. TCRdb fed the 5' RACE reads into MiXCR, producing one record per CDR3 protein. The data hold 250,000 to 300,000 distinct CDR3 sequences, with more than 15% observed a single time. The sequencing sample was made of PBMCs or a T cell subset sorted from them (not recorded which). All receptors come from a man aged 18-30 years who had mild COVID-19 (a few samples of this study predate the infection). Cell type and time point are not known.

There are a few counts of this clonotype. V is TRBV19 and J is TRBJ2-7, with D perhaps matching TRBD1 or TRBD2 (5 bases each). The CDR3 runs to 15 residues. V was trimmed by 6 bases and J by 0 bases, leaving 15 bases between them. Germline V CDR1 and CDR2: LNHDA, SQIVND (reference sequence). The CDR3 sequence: CASSLQEGHSYEQYF. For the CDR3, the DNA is TGTGCCAGTAGCCTACAAGAGGGGCACTCCTACGAGCAGTACTTC.

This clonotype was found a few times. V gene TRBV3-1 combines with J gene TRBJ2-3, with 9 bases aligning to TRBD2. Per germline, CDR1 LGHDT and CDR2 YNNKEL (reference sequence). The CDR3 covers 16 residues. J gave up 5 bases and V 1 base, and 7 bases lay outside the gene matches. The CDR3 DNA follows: TGTGCCAGCAGCCAAGGGGTGCGGGGGGGCCGAGATACGCAGTATTTT. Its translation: CASSQGVRGGRDTQYF.

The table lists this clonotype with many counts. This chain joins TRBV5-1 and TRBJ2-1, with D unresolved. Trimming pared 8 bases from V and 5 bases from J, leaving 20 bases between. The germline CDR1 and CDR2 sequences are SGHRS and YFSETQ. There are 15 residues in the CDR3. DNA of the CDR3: TGCGCCAGTAGTGCGGCCGTCCTCACAAACAATGAGCAGTTCTTC. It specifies CASSAAVLTNNEQFF.

CDR3 residues: CASSYSSEYQETQYF. The CDR3 DNA reads TGTGCCAGCAGTTACTCGTCGGAGTACCAAGAGACCCAGTACTTC. V and J are TRBV6-5 and TRBJ2-5; D gene uncertain. CDR1 is MNHEY, CDR2 SVGAGI, per germline. The CDR3 totals 15 residues. V shed 0 bases and J shed 0 bases, with 8 bases lying between them.

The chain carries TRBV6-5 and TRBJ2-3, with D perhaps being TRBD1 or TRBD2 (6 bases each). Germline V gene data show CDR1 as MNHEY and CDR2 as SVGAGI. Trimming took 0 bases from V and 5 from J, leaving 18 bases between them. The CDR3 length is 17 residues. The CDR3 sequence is CASSYSKGGFSGDTQYF. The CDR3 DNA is TGTGCCAGCAGTTACTCGAAAGGGGGGTTTTCCGGAGATACGCAGTATTTT.

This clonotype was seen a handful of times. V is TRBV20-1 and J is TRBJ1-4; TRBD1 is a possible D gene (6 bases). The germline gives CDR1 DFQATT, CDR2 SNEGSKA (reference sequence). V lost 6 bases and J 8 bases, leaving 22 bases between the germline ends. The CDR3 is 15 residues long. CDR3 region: CSAQRGSPLQEKLFF. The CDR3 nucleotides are TGCAGTGCGCAGAGGGGGTCCCCACTTCAGGAAAAACTGTTTTTT.

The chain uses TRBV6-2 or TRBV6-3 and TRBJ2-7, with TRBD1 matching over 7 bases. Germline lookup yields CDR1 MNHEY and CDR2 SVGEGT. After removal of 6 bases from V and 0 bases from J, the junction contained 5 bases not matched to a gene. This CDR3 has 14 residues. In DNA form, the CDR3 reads TGTGCCAGCAGCGCGACAGGGAGCTCCTACGAGCAGTACTTC. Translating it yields CASSATGSSYEQYF.